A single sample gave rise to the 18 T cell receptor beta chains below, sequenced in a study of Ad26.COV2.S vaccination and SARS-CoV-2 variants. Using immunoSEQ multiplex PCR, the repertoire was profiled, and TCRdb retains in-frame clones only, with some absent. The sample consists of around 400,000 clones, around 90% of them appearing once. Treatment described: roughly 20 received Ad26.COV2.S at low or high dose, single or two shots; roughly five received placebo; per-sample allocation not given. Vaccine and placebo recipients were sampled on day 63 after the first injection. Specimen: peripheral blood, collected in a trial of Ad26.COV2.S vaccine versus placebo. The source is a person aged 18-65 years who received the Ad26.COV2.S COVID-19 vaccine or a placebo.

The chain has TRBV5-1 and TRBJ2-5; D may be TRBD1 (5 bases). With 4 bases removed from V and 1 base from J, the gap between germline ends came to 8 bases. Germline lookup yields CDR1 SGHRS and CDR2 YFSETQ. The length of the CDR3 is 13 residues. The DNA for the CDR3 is TGCGCCAGCAGCATTACAGGCCAAGAGACCCAGTACTTC. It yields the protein CASSITGQETQYF.

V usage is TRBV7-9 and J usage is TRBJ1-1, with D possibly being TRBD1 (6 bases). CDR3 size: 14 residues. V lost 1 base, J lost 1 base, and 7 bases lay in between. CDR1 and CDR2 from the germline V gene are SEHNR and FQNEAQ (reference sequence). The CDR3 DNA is TGTGCCAGCAGCTTAGGGGGACAGAACACTGAAGCTTTCTTT. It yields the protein CASSLGGQNTEAFF.

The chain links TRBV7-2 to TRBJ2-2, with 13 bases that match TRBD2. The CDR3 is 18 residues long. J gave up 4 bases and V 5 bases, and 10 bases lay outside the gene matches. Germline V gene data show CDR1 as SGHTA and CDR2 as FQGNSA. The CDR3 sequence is CASSPGLAGVFGTGELFF. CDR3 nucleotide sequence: TGTGCCAGCAGCCCTGGACTAGCGGGAGTATTCGGCACCGGGGAGCTGTTTTTT.

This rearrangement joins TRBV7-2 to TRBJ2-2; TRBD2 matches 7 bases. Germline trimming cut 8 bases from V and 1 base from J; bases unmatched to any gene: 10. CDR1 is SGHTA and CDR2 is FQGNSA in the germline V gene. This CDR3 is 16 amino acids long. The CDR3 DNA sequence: TGTGCCAGCGGCAGAAGCGGGACCGTGAACACCGGGGAGCTGTTTTTT. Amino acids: CASGRSGTVNTGELFF.

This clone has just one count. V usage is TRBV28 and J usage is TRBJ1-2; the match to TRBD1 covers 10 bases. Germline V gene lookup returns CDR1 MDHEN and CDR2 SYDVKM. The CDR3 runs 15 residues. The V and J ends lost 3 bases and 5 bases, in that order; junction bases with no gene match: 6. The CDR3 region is CASSFSGTGDYGYTF. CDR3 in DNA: TGTGCCAGCAGTTTTTCCGGGACAGGGGATTATGGCTACACCTTC.

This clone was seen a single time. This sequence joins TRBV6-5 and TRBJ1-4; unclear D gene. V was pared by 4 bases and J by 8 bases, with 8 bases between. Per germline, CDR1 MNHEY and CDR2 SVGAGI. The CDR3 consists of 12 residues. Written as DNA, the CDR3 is TGTGCCAGCAGTTTAATGGGGGAAAAACTGTTTTTT. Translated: CASSLMGEKLFF.

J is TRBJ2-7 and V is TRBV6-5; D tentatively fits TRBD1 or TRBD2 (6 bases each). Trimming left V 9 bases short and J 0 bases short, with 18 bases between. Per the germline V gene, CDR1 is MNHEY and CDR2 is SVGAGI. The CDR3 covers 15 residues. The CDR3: CASRVPGAHSYEQYF. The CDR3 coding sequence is TGTGCCAGTAGAGTTCCGGGGGCTCACTCCTACGAGCAGTACTTC.

The CDR3 loop is CASSTGGSGETQYF. CDR3 bases: TGTGCCAGCTCAACGGGGGGCTCGGGGGAGACCCAGTACTTC. J is TRBJ2-5 and V is TRBV18; possibly TRBD2 for D (7 bases). With 5 bases removed from V and 5 bases from J, the gap between germline ends came to 15 bases. The CDR3 has 14 amino acids. The germline gives CDR1 KGHSH, CDR2 LQKENI.

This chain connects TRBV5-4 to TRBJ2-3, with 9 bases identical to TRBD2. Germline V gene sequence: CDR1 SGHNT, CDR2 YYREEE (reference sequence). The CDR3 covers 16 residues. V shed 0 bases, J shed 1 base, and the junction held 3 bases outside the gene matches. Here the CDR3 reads CASSLDLAGRTDTQYF. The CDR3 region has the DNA TGTGCCAGCAGCTTGGATCTAGCGGGACGCACAGATACGCAGTATTTT. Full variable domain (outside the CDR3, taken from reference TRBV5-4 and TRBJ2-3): ETGVTQSPTHLIKTRGQQVTLRCSSQSGHNTVSWYQQALGQGPQFIFQYYREEENGRGNFPPRFSGLQFPNYSSELNVNALELDDSALYLCASSLDLAGRTDTQYFGPGTRLTVL.

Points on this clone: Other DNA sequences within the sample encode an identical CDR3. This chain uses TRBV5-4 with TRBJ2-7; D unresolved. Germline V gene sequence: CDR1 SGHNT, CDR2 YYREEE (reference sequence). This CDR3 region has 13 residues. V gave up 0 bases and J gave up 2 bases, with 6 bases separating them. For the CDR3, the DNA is TGTGCCAGCAGCTTGGTAGGGACCTACGAGCAGTACTTC. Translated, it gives CASSLVGTYEQYF.

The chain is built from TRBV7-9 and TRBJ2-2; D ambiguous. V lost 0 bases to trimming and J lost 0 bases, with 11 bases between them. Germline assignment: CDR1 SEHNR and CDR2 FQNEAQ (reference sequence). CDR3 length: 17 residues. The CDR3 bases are TGTGCCAGCAGCTTAGCGACGGATATCGCGAACACCGGGGAGCTGTTTTTT. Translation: CASSLATDIANTGELFF.

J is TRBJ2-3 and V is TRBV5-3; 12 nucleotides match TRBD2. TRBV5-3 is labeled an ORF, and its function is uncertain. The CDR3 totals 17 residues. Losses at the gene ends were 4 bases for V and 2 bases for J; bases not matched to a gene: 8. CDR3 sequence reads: CARSNQGLAGITDTQYF. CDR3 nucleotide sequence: TGTGCCAGAAGCAACCAAGGACTAGCGGGGATCACAGATACGCAGTATTTT.

The CDR3 region is CASSQVERMNTEAFF. CDR3 DNA sequence: TGCGCCAGCAGCCAAGTGGAAAGAATGAACACTGAAGCTTTCTTT. The V and J genes are TRBV4-3 and TRBJ1-1; D uncertain. V was trimmed by 1 base and J by 0 bases, leaving 9 bases between them. Germline V gene data show CDR1 as LGHNA and CDR2 as YSLEER. The CDR3 is made up of 15 amino acids.

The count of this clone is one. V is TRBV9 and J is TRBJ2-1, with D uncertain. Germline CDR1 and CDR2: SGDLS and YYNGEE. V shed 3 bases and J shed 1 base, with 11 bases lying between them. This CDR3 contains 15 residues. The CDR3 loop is CASSADLGSYNEQFF. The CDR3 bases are TGTGCCAGCAGCGCAGATTTGGGGTCCTACAATGAGCAGTTCTTC.

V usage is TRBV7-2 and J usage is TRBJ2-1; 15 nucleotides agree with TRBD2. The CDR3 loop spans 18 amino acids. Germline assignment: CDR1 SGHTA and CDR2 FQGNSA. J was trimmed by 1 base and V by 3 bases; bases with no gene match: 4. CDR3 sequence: CASSFPGTSGRSYNEQFF. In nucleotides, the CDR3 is TGTGCCAGCAGCTTTCCCGGGACTAGCGGGAGGTCCTACAATGAGCAGTTCTTC.

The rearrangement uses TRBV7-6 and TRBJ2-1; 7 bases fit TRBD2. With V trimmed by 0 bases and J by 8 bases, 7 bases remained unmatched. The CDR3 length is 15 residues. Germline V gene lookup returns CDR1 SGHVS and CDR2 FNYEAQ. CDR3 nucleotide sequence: TGTGCCAGCAGCTTAGCGGCGGGAGAGGCGGATGAGCAGTTCTTC. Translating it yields CASSLAAGEADEQFF.

CDR3 protein: CASSKGQHYSNQPQHF. The DNA of the CDR3 is TGTGCCAGTAGTAAGGGACAACATTATAGCAATCAGCCCCAGCATTTT. V is TRBV19 and J is TRBJ1-5; weak D call: TRBD1 (6 bases). V was clipped by 4 bases and J by 0 bases, with 13 bases between them. CDR3 length equals 16 residues. CDR1 and CDR2 from the germline V gene are LNHDA and SQIVND (reference sequence).

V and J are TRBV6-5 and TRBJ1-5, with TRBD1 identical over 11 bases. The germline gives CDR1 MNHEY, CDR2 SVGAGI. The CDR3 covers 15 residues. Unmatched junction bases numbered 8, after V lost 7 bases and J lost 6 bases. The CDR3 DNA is TGTGCCAGCACCGAACGGACAGGGGGCGGTCAGCCCCAGCATTTT. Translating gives CASTERTGGGQPQHF.